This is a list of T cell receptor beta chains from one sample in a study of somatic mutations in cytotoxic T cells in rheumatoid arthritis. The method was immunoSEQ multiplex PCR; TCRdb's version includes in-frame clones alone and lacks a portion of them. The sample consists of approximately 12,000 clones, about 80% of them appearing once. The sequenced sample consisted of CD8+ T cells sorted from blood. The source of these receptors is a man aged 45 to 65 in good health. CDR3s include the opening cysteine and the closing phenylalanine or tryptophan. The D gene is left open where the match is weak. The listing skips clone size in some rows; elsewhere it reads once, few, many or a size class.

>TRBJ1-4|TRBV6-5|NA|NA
CASSYSAGANEKLFF
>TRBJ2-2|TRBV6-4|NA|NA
CASTLRSGANTGELFF
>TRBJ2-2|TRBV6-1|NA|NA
CASSSHRVGTGELFF
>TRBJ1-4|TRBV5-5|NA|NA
CASSAPGLGATGEKLFF
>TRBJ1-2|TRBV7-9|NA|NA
CASSLPGPIYGYTF
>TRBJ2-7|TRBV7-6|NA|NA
CASSSTGNGHEQYF
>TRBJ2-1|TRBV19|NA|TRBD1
CASSTGTGLYNEQFF
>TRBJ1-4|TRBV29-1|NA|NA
CSVEEEGTNEKLFF
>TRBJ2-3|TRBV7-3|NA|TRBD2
CASSLGTSGMDTQYF
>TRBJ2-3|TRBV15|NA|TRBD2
CATSRDSGGADTQYF
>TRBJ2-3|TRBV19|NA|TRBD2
CASSIVAGSLPTWYF
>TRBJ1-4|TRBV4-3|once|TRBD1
CASSQSQGARNEKLFF
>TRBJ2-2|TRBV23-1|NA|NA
CASSCRLTGELFF
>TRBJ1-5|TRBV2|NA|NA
CASSENTKGQDSNQPQHF
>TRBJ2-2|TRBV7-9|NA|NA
CASSDLTGELFF
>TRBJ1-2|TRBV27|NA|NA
CASSLSGSVNGYTF
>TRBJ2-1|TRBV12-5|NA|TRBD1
CASGLTMTGGAYNEQFF
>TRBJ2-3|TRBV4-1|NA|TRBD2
CASSEAGRGADTQYF
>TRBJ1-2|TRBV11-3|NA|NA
CASSPRVQADYGYTF
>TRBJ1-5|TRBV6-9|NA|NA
CASSVAGTVIDSNQPQHF